These 19 T cell receptor beta chains were all obtained from the same sample, sequenced in a study of CD8+CD57+ T cells in acquired aplastic anemia. The template used for profiling TCR beta VDJ and CDR3 was genomic DNA. TCRdb used MiXCR to reprocess the reads, holding one entry per CDR3 protein. The sample lists roughly 180,000 distinct CDR3 sequences, 35% to 50% occurring once. Input material: sorted CD4+, CD8+, or CD8+CD57+ T cells (not recorded which) from PBMCs. These receptor sequences come from a human donor in good health.

This clonotype has only one observation. V usage is TRBV9 and J usage is TRBJ1-2; 7 positions match TRBD1. Germline V CDR1 and CDR2: SGDLS, YYNGEE. This CDR3 has 14 amino acids. After removal of 0 bases from V and 4 bases from J, the junction contained 3 bases not matched to a gene. CDR3 in DNA: TGTGCCAGCAGCGTAGTGACAGGGACCTATGGCTACACCTTC. Its protein product is CASSVVTGTYGYTF.

This clonotype was recorded at least ten times. The rearrangement joins TRBV6-5 to TRBJ2-7; 10 bases agree with TRBD1. V lost 2 bases, J lost 6 bases, and 4 bases stayed unmatched. This CDR3 is built from 14 residues. The germline gives CDR1 MNHEY, CDR2 SVGAGI. The CDR3 region has the DNA TGTGCCAGCAGTTACCCGGGACAGGGGACCGAGCAGTACTTC. The encoded protein is CASSYPGQGTEQYF.

This clonotype turned up a few times. The genes are TRBV30 and TRBJ2-5; the match to TRBD2 covers 10 bases. CDR3 length equals 17 residues. Per the germline V gene, CDR1 is GTSNPN and CDR2 is SVGIG (reference sequence). The junction had 11 bases not matched to a gene; V was cut back by 2 bases and J by 2 bases. CDR3 in DNA: TGTGCCTGGAGTCGGGGGGTACTAGCGGGGCCACAAGAGACCCAGTACTTC. This encodes CAWSRGVLAGPQETQYF.

This rearrangement joins TRBV19 to TRBJ1-2; D gene uncertain. This CDR3 region has 16 residues. Trimming shortened V by 5 bases and J by 2 bases, and 18 bases separated the two germline ends. Per the germline V gene, CDR1 is LNHDA and CDR2 is SQIVND (reference sequence). The DNA for the CDR3 is TGTGCCAGTAGTTATCGGGGAACCGGAATGAACTATGGCTACACCTTC. This translates into CASSYRGTGMNYGYTF.

The chain links TRBV29-1 to TRBJ2-5, with a possible D match to TRBD2 (7 bases). The CDR3 is 13 amino acids. In germline, CDR1 is SQVTM, CDR2 ANQGSEA. The V end lost 8 bases, the J end lost 7 bases, and 20 bases lay between the germline ends. CDR3 loop: CSRSDRGAGTQYF. CDR3 nucleotide sequence: TGCAGCCGAAGTGACCGGGGGGCGGGGACCCAGTACTTC.

This clonotype showed up many times. The chain links TRBV11-2 to TRBJ1-1, with 8 bases matching TRBD1. Per germline, CDR1 SGHAT and CDR2 FQNNGV. V gave up 5 bases and J gave up 4 bases; unmatched junction bases: 6. This CDR3 comprises 14 residues. The CDR3 region has the DNA TGTGCCAGCAGCCCTGACAGGGGACCCACTGAAGCTTTCTTT. Translating gives CASSPDRGPTEAFF.

V gene TRBV29-1 combines with J gene TRBJ2-5; possible D gene TRBD2, 6 bases. The germline CDR1 and CDR2 sequences are SQVTM and ANQGSEA. The V and J ends lost 8 bases and 5 bases respectively, with 18 bases between them. The CDR3 consists of 13 residues. CDR3 amino acids: CSSKTGGDETQYF. The DNA of the CDR3 is TGCAGCTCTAAAACAGGCGGGGATGAGACCCAGTACTTC.

The chain has TRBV12-3 or TRBV12-4 and TRBJ1-2, with 9 bases matching TRBD1. V dropped 6 bases and J dropped 7; count of bases not matched to a gene: 6. This CDR3 has 13 amino acids. The CDR3 protein is CASSVGTGRGYTF. The CDR3 nucleotides are TGTGCCAGCAGCGTCGGGACAGGGCGTGGCTACACCTTC.

This chain connects TRBV19 to TRBJ1-5; no reliable D call. The CDR3 length is 14 residues. Deletions cut 8 bases from V and 7 bases from J, with 18 bases between. Germline assignment: CDR1 LNHDA and CDR2 SQIVND (reference sequence). CDR3 sequence: CASHLVGIAQPQHF. The DNA for the CDR3 is TGTGCCAGTCACCTTGTCGGGATTGCGCAGCCCCAGCATTTT.

The chain joins TRBV19 to TRBJ1-1; 9 bases line up with TRBD1. Germline values: CDR1 LNHDA, CDR2 SQIVND (reference sequence). This CDR3 spans 15 amino acids. Losses at the gene ends were 4 bases for V and 4 bases for J; bases not matched to a gene: 7. The CDR3: CASSTGTGWPTEAFF. CDR3 coding DNA: TGTGCCAGTAGTACAGGGACAGGGTGGCCCACTGAAGCTTTCTTT.

This clonotype was seen many times. V and J are TRBV2 and TRBJ2-7, with D possibly being TRBD1 or TRBD2 (5 bases each). The CDR3 is made up of 14 amino acids. CDR1 and CDR2 (germline): SNHLY, FYNNEI. The V and J ends lost 8 bases and 3 bases respectively, with 17 bases between them. The CDR3 DNA reads TGTGCCAGCGGGGACCCGGAACAACACTACGAGCAGTACTTC. As protein: CASGDPEQHYEQYF.

This clonotype was observed at least ten times. DNA of the CDR3: TGCGCCAGCGGACAGGGAACGAGGGCAGATACGCAGTATTTT. It translates to CASGQGTRADTQYF. V and J are TRBV5-1 and TRBJ2-3; TRBD1 aligns across 8 bases. Germline-derived CDR1 and CDR2 are SGHRS and YFSETQ. The CDR3 runs 14 residues. Germline trimming cut 7 bases from V and 4 bases from J; bases unmatched to any gene: 8.

This clonotype showed up many times. The chain couples TRBV19 to TRBJ2-1, with D maybe TRBD1 (6 bases). The CDR3 totals 14 residues. V was cut by 6 bases and J by 4 bases, with 13 bases left in between. Germline assignment: CDR1 LNHDA and CDR2 SQIVND (reference sequence). The chain's CDR3 is CASSTGRRYNEQFF. The CDR3 nucleotides read TGTGCCAGTAGCACAGGGCGAAGGTACAATGAGCAGTTCTTC.

This clonotype was seen ten or more times. At one of its ends the junction is not consistent with the germline gene, which may arise from a read error. The J gene is TRBJ2-2, the V gene TRBV7-7; D not certain. The CDR3 extends over 13 amino acids. The germline CDR1 and CDR2 sequences are SSHAT and FNYEAQ (reference sequence). Here the CDR3 reads CASSPLDTGELFF. CDR3 coding DNA: TGTGCTAGCAGCCCGTTGGACACCGGGGAGCTGTTTTTT.

The chain employs TRBV15 and TRBJ2-3, with D unresolved. V was shortened by 0 bases and J by 6 bases, with 10 bases between the two germline ends. From germline, CDR1 is LNHNV and CDR2 YYDKDF (reference sequence). The CDR3 spans 14 residues. CDR3 sequence: CATSRDQGKDTQYF. In DNA form, the CDR3 reads TGTGCCACCAGCAGAGATCAAGGGAAGGATACGCAGTATTTT.

With regard to this clonotype: An end of the junction does not agree with germline; a read error may underlie this. V gene TRBV7-9 combines with J gene TRBJ2-1; D not certain. Germline-derived CDR1 and CDR2 are SEHNR and FQNEAQ (reference sequence). The CDR3 totals 12 residues. DNA for the CDR3: TGTGCCAGCAGCTTAGAAGGGAATGGGCAGTTCTTC. Encoded protein: CASSLEGNGQFF.

This clonotype has a count of ten or more. The chain combines TRBV14 with TRBJ2-6; D is possibly TRBD1 (6 bases). Germline V gene sequence: CDR1 SGHDN, CDR2 FVKESK. The CDR3 sequence is 21 residues long. V lost 0 bases to trimming and J lost 0 bases, with 21 bases between them. DNA for the CDR3: TGTGCCAGCAGCCAAGATCTTTGGTGGGCAGGGGACCGCTCTGGGGCCAACGTCCTGACTTTC. Translating it yields CASSQDLWWAGDRSGANVLTF. Using reference TRBV14 and TRBJ2-6 for the parts outside the CDR3, the full variable domain is EAGVTQFPSHSVIEKGQTVTLRCDPISGHDNLYWYRRVMGKEIKFLLHFVKESKQDESGMPNNRFLAERTGGTYSTLKVQPAELEDSGVYFCASSQDLWWAGDRSGANVLTFGAGSRLTVL.

This clonotype was found many times. The V call is TRBV7-2, the J call TRBJ1-5, with a possible D match to TRBD1 (6 bases). CDR3 size: 16 residues. The V end was cut by 2 bases, the J end by 0 bases, with 11 bases between. Germline CDR1 is SGHTA and CDR2 is FQGNSA. The CDR3 coding sequence is TGTGCCAGCAGCTTATTGGGGGGCGGTAGCAATCAGCCCCAGCATTTT. Residues: CASSLLGGGSNQPQHF.

Turning to this clonotype: The conserved final phenylalanine or tryptophan is absent from the CDR3, which likely points to a read error. The J gene is TRBJ2-1, the V gene TRBV11-1; 9 positions agree with TRBD2. CDR1 SGHAT and CDR2 FQDESV come from the germline V gene (reference sequence). Trimming at V came to 6 bases and at J to 6 bases, leaving 15 bases not matched to a gene. This CDR3 is 17 amino acids long. The CDR3 bases are TGTGCCAGCAGTCGGACTAGCGCCGGAATTGGTGTCAATGAGCAGTTCCTC. Translating it yields CASSRTSAGIGVNEQFL.